Below, 28 T cell receptor beta chains from the same sample are listed, as sequenced in a study of blood T cell repertoires in COVID-19. Measured with immunoSEQ multiplex PCR; TCRdb has only the in-frame clones, and not every one. The top ten hold more than 15% of the sample, which has a few hundred thousand clones, 84% seen once. The sample taken for sequencing was peripheral blood. The source of these receptors is a person aged 65 to 85 with COVID-19, enrolled during active disease.

The genes are TRBV27 and TRBJ2-5; D ambiguous. This CDR3 comprises 15 residues. Trimming cost V 5 bases and J 1 base, with 14 bases left between them. The germline V gene has CDR1 MNHEY and CDR2 SMNVEV (reference sequence). This chain's CDR3 is CASSKQPGPQETQYF. In DNA, the CDR3 is TGTGCCAGCAGTAAACAACCGGGTCCCCAAGAGACCCAGTACTTC.

The chain joins TRBV5-1 to TRBJ1-2; 7 nucleotides align to TRBD1. Unmatched junction bases numbered 3, after V lost 0 bases and J lost 4 bases. Germline loops: CDR1 SGHRS, CDR2 YFSETQ. The CDR3 extends over 14 amino acids. Here the CDR3 reads CASSLGQGIYGYTF. CDR3 DNA: TGCGCCAGCAGCTTGGGACAGGGTATCTATGGCTACACCTTC.

V usage is TRBV3-1 (or the pseudogene TRBV3-2) and J usage is TRBJ2-3; 9 positions match TRBD2. V lost 1 base, J lost 5 bases, and 7 bases stayed unmatched. Germline assignment: CDR1 LGHDT and CDR2 YNNKEL (reference sequence). The CDR3 consists of 16 residues. The CDR3 DNA reads as TGTGCCAGCAGCCAAGGAAGGGCGGGGGGGCGAGATACGCAGTATTTT. It is translated as CASSQGRAGGRDTQYF.

The chain recombines TRBV28 with TRBJ1-2, with 7 bases matching TRBD1. With V trimmed by 5 bases and J by 12 bases, 18 bases remained unmatched. The CDR3 totals 15 residues. CDR1 MDHEN and CDR2 SYDVKM come from the germline V gene. The chain's CDR3 is CASSQPRDSGIVDTF. CDR3 bases: TGTGCCAGCAGTCAACCTCGGGACAGCGGCATCGTTGACACCTTC.

The sample holds a few counts of this clone. This chain joins TRBV3-1 (or the pseudogene TRBV3-2) and TRBJ2-3, with 9 nucleotides matching TRBD2. In germline, CDR1 is LGHDT, CDR2 YNNKEL (reference sequence). The trim removed 0 bases at V and 2 bases at J, leaving 9 bases unmatched. The CDR3 contains 18 residues. CDR3 DNA sequence: TGTGCCAGCAGCCAAGATCTTCCTAGCGGGAACCCCACAGATACGCAGTATTTT. Its translation is CASSQDLPSGNPTDTQYF.

The chain uses TRBV6-5 and TRBJ2-7, with D perhaps TRBD1 (5 bases). The germline CDR1 and CDR2 sequences are MNHEY and SVGAGI. The CDR3 has 14 residues. Between the trimmed V and J ends, which lost 0 bases and 2 bases, there was a span of 8 bases. CDR3 DNA: TGTGCCAGCAGTTACTCACAGACAGCCTACGAGCAGTACTTC. It codes for CASSYSQTAYEQYF.

This rearrangement joins TRBV28 to TRBJ1-5; D is unresolved. The CDR3 covers 15 residues. V dropped 3 bases and J dropped 3 bases, with 12 bases sitting between them. Germline CDR1 and CDR2: MDHEN and SYDVKM. DNA for the CDR3: TGTGCCAGCAGTTTCTTTGTGGGCGTCAATCAGCCCCAGCATTTT. Amino acids: CASSFFVGVNQPQHF.

This chain connects TRBV19 to TRBJ1-5; D gene uncertain. The CDR3 has 12 amino acids. Trimming stripped 2 bases from V and 7 bases from J, with 6 bases between. Germline CDR1 reads LNHDA; CDR2 reads SQIVND (reference sequence). CDR3 sequence: CASSILLQPQHF. As DNA, the CDR3 is TGTGCCAGTAGTATATTGCTACAGCCCCAGCATTTT.

This clone appeared a single time. The V gene is TRBV2, the J gene TRBJ2-2, with 7 nucleotides matching TRBD1. The germline gives CDR1 SNHLY, CDR2 FYNNEI. There are 14 residues in the CDR3. V shed 6 bases and J 3 bases; nucleotides not matched to a gene: 4. CDR3 region: CASRSTGHTGELFF. The DNA for the CDR3 is TGTGCCAGCAGGTCGACAGGGCACACCGGGGAGCTGTTTTTT.

A few counts support this clone. The chain has TRBV7-3 and TRBJ1-6; D ambiguous. CDR1 is SGHTA, CDR2 FQGTGA, per germline. The CDR3 loop spans 13 amino acids. Trimming cost V 2 bases and J 8 bases, with 7 bases left between them. CDR3 coding DNA: TGTGCCAGCAGCTTAGACACCTATTCACCCCTCCACTTT. Amino acid sequence: CASSLDTYSPLHF.

The V gene is TRBV9, the J gene TRBJ1-1; D may be TRBD1 (6 bases). Trimming left V 3 bases short and J 1 base short, with 13 bases between. CDR1 and CDR2 (germline): SGDLS, YYNGEE. This CDR3 region has 15 residues. The CDR3 bases are TGTGCCAGCAGCGCATATTCGACAGGGAACACTGAAGCTTTCTTT. It yields the protein CASSAYSTGNTEAFF.

This chain connects TRBV18 to TRBJ2-5, with 11 nucleotides matching TRBD1. CDR3 length: 16 residues. Germline CDR1 KGHSH, CDR2 LQKENI. V gave up 6 bases and J gave up 3 bases; unmatched junction bases: 9. This CDR3 is CASSPTGTGGKETQYF. CDR3 in DNA: TGTGCCAGCTCCCCCACCGGGACAGGGGGTAAAGAGACCCAGTACTTC.

The chain carries TRBV19 and TRBJ1-5; D call uncertain. The germline gives CDR1 LNHDA, CDR2 SQIVND (reference sequence). The germline V and J ends were trimmed by 7 bases and 5 bases, with 12 bases remaining between them. This CDR3 contains 13 residues. CDR3 sequence (DNA): TGTGCCAGTACCTTGGATGCGGATCAGCCCCAGCATTTT. Protein: CASTLDADQPQHF.

This clone has only one observation. The chain has TRBV15 and TRBJ2-6; a weak D match, TRBD2 (6 bases). Germline assignment: CDR1 LNHNV and CDR2 YYDKDF (reference sequence). V was cut by 3 bases and J by 1 base, with 16 bases left in between. The CDR3 length is 18 residues. In DNA form, the CDR3 reads TGTGCCACCAGCAGCCGGGGACTTGTGAATTCTGGGGCCAACGTCCTGACTTTC. Its translation is CATSSRGLVNSGANVLTF. The full variable domain, completed using reference TRBV15 and TRBJ2-6, is DAMVIQNPRYQVTQFGKPVTLSCSQTLNHNVMYWYQQKSSQAPKLLFHYYDKDFNNEADTPDNFQSRRPNTSFCFLDIRSPGLGDTAMYLCATSSRGLVNSGANVLTFGAGSRLTVL.

The rearrangement links TRBV27 to TRBJ2-3; 8 bases are shared with TRBD2. The CDR3 has 19 residues. Losses at the gene ends were 2 bases for V and 1 base for J; bases not matched to a gene: 14. CDR1 and CDR2 (germline): MNHEY, SMNVEV (reference sequence). The CDR3 sequence is CASSLSPPPGGAGTDTQYF. CDR3 in DNA: TGTGCCAGCAGTTTAAGTCCCCCCCCCGGGGGGGCGGGCACAGATACGCAGTATTTT.

The genes are TRBV10-3 and TRBJ1-2; tentative D call: TRBD1 (5 bases). Germline assignment: CDR1 ENHRY and CDR2 SYGVKD. This CDR3 has 15 amino acids. V lost 0 bases and J 8 bases, leaving 16 bases between the germline ends. CDR3 in amino acids: CAISESGRTGQGYTF. In DNA, the CDR3 is TGTGCCATCAGTGAGTCGGGGCGGACCGGCCAAGGCTACACCTTC.

This clone was seen only once. The V call is TRBV5-4, the J call TRBJ2-7, with 8 bases identical to TRBD2. CDR1 is SGHNT and CDR2 is YYREEE in the germline V gene (reference sequence). This CDR3 region has 16 residues. The V gene end was trimmed by 4 bases and the J gene end by 0 bases; junction bases not matched to a gene: 9. The CDR3 reads CASSKSGGLSSYEQYF. The CDR3 DNA is TGTGCCAGCAGCAAGAGCGGGGGCCTCTCCTCCTACGAGCAGTACTTC.

The chain recombines TRBV5-5 with TRBJ2-7; 8 bases agree with TRBD1. V was clipped by 3 bases and J by 1 base; unmatched bases: 6. Germline lookup yields CDR1 SGHKS and CDR2 YYEKEE (reference sequence). This CDR3 has 15 amino acids. The DNA of the CDR3 is TGTGCCAGCAGCTACCGACAGGGGTGGTCCTACGAGCAGTACTTC. This encodes CASSYRQGWSYEQYF. The full variable domain, its missing parts supplied by reference TRBV5-5 and TRBJ2-7, is DAGVTQSPTHLIKTRGQQVTLRCSPISGHKSVSWYQQVLGQGPQFIFQYYEKEERGRGNFPDRFSARQFPNYSSELNVNALLLGDSALYLCASSYRQGWSYEQYFGPGTRLTVT.

This clone is a singleton in its sample. This sequence joins TRBV4-2 and TRBJ2-1; 8 nucleotides line up with TRBD2. Germline V gene lookup returns CDR1 LGHNA and CDR2 YNFKEQ. CDR3 length: 14 amino acids. The ends lost 2 bases at V and 6 bases at J; junction bases unmatched: 3. As DNA, the CDR3 is TGTGCCAGCAGCCAACTAGCGGGTCTCAATGAGCAGTTCTTC. Protein: CASSQLAGLNEQFF.

The chain uses TRBV4-3 and TRBJ2-7; D might be TRBD2 (5 bases). The ends were cut back, 0 bases at V and 4 bases at J, with 16 bases in the middle. This CDR3 is built from 16 residues. CDR1 and CDR2 from the germline V gene are LGHNA and YSLEER. The DNA of the CDR3 is TGCGCCAGCAGCCAAGACCATTCGGGGTTTCCTTACGAGCAGTACTTC. Translation gives CASSQDHSGFPYEQYF.

This clone has a single count. V usage is TRBV7-2 and J usage is TRBJ1-5; no definite D call. Germline V gene lookup returns CDR1 SGHTA and CDR2 FQGNSA. Between the trimmed V and J ends, which lost 2 bases and 0 bases, there was a span of 8 bases. This CDR3 has 15 residues. The CDR3 DNA reads TGTGCCAGCAGCTTATACGGAGATAGCAATCAGCCCCAGCATTTT. Amino acids: CASSLYGDSNQPQHF.

J is TRBJ2-2 and V is TRBV10-3; a weak D match, TRBD2 (5 bases). CDR1 is ENHRY, CDR2 SYGVKD, per germline. V lost 7 bases and J 3 bases, leaving 12 bases between the germline ends. There are 14 residues in the CDR3. CDR3 amino acids: CAIKRAADTGELFF. The CDR3 coding sequence is TGTGCCATCAAGAGGGCAGCCGACACCGGGGAGCTGTTTTTT.

The chain combines TRBV7-2 with TRBJ1-6; no definite D call. The CDR3 contains 13 residues. Trimming stripped 2 bases from V and 7 bases from J, with 6 bases between. Germline V CDR1 and CDR2: SGHTA, FQGNSA. As DNA, the CDR3 is TGTGCCAGCAGCTTATCGGGGAATTCACCCCTCCACTTT. Amino acids: CASSLSGNSPLHF.

This clone was recorded once. The chain recombines TRBV4-2 with TRBJ2-3, with D unclear. Germline assignment: CDR1 LGHNA and CDR2 YNFKEQ. The length of the CDR3 is 12 residues. Trimming cost V 0 bases and J 5 bases, with 3 bases left between them. CDR3 amino acids: CASSQDRDTQYF. The CDR3 nucleotides are TGTGCCAGCAGCCAAGATAGAGATACGCAGTATTTT.

The gene calls are TRBV4-1 and TRBJ2-1; 8 bases match TRBD2. This CDR3 comprises 17 residues. Trimming removed 1 base from V and 0 bases from J; junction bases left unmatched: 5. Germline values: CDR1 MGHRA, CDR2 YSYEKL. The CDR3 bases are TGCGCCAGCAGCCAAGTAACCAGCGGGAGCTCCTACAATGAGCAGTTCTTC. Residues: CASSQVTSGSSYNEQFF.

This clone was seen many times. The V call is TRBV7-2, the J call TRBJ1-6; the D is unclear. The CDR3 spans 16 residues. Per germline, CDR1 SGHTA and CDR2 FQGNSA. The V end lost 5 bases, the J end lost 3 bases, and 14 bases lay between the germline ends. This CDR3 is CASSPTAAIYNSPLHF. The CDR3 DNA is TGTGCCAGCAGCCCCACGGCAGCGATCTATAATTCACCCCTCCACTTT.

This clone was observed a single time. The chain joins TRBV24-1 to TRBJ1-4; D is undetermined. CDR3 length equals 13 residues. Germline CDR1 is KGHDR and CDR2 is SFDVKD. Between the trimmed V and J ends, which lost 5 bases and 7 bases, there was a span of 10 bases. The CDR3 DNA reads TGTGCCACCAGTGGTCCCGGAGCTGAAAAACTGTTTTTT. Encoded protein: CATSGPGAEKLFF.

This clone was picked up one time. The CDR3 loop reads CASSLSLQGGAFF. CDR3 in DNA: TGTGCCAGCAGTTTAAGCTTACAGGGCGGAGCTTTCTTT. The chain couples TRBV6-2 or TRBV6-3 to TRBJ1-1, with D possibly being TRBD1 (6 bases). The V gene's germline CDR1 is MNHEY and CDR2 SVGEGT. V shed 4 bases and J shed 10 bases, with 16 bases lying between them. The CDR3 sequence is 13 residues long.